Sequencing of this TCR beta chain was carried out in a study of OX40 agonist ivuxolimab in advanced cancers. Clones were sequenced by immunoSEQ multiplex PCR, and TCRdb holds only the in-frame ones, with some missing. Here the sample spans roughly 110,000 clones, under 95% being singletons. Trimming took off 2 bases at V and 2 bases at J, with 9 bases between the two ends. Germline CDR1 is SGHVS and CDR2 is FQNEAQ. The CDR3 is 14 residues long. The specimen comprised CD4+ or CD8+ T cells sorted from blood, sampled in a trial of the OX40 agonist ivuxolimab. The chain combines TRBV7-8 with TRBJ1-2, with D maybe TRBD1 (5 bases). This receptor was obtained from an adult with an advanced solid tumor such as melanoma, head and neck, liver or kidney cancer. The CDR3 DNA sequence: TGTGCCAGCAGCTTAAAGACAGTGAACTATGGCTACACCTTC. Translated: CASSLKTVNYGYTF.